These T cell receptor beta chains were read from a single sample in a study of blood T cell repertoires in COVID-19. TCRdb's table, derived via immunoSEQ multiplex PCR, lists solely in-frame clones and lacks some. In the table there are some 150,000 clones, 70% to 90% of which are singletons. Sequences were obtained from peripheral blood. Every receptor here comes from a woman in her 70s with acute or convalescent COVID-19. The CDR3 runs from the conserved cysteine through the conserved F or W. The D gene is left open where the match is weak. Where a row states a size, it is once, few, many or the class of an expanded clone; other rows omit it.

cdr3_nt cdr3_aa j_call clone_size d_call v_call
TGTGCCAGCAGTTTGCTGACAGGGAACACTGAAGCTTTCTTT CASSLLTGNTEAFF TRBJ1-1 . . TRBV27
TGCGCCAGCAGTGAGTCGGGGCCAGGGGGCTTTATCTATGGCTACACCTTC CASSESGPGGFIYGYTF TRBJ1-2 . TRBD1 TRBV10-2
TGTGCCAGCAGCTTGGTTCAGGGGGCTGAAGCTTTCTTT CASSLVQGAEAFF TRBJ1-1 . TRBD1 TRBV5-6
TGTGCCTGGAGTCTTCGGGGACTAGTGGTATCGTACAATGAGCAGTTCTTC CAWSLRGLVVSYNEQFF TRBJ2-1 . TRBD2 TRBV30
TGTGCCAGTAGTCCCCGTAGCGGGGGGGCAGATACGCAGTATTTT CASSPRSGGADTQYF TRBJ2-3 once TRBD2 TRBV19
TGTGCCAGCAGTACCCCGACGGGGGGCTACACCTTC CASSTPTGGYTF TRBJ1-2 . . TRBV12-3/TRBV12-4
TGCGCCAGCAGCCAAGTCCTAGCGGGGGGTCAAGAGACCCAGTACTTC CASSQVLAGGQETQYF TRBJ2-5 once TRBD2 TRBV4-3
TGTGCCAGCAGTTTACTTTCTGAGCAGTTCTTC CASSLLSEQFF TRBJ2-1 . . TRBV12-3/TRBV12-4
TGTGCCAGCAGTGCTGGGGTACAGGGGCGCGAAAAACTGTTTTTT CASSAGVQGREKLFF TRBJ1-4 . TRBD1 TRBV2
TGTGCCAGCAGGAAGGCCCCTGGACTAGGCGGGCCTGGCTACACCTTC CASRKAPGLGGPGYTF TRBJ1-2 . . TRBV2
TGTGCCAGCAGTCCGACAGTTAACTATGGCTACACCTTC CASSPTVNYGYTF TRBJ1-2 . . TRBV12-3/TRBV12-4
TGTGCCAGCAGTGGGGCATACTCGCAGGGTACAAATCAGCCCCAGCATTTT CASSGAYSQGTNQPQHF TRBJ1-5 . . TRBV2
TGTGCCAGTAGGGGGACAGGGGGCTCCTACGAGCAGTACTTC CASRGTGGSYEQYF TRBJ2-7 . TRBD1 TRBV19
TGTGCCAGTAGTCCACCGGGACAGGACAGATATGGCTACACCTTC CASSPPGQDRYGYTF TRBJ1-2 . TRBD1 TRBV19
TGCGCCAGCAGCTTGGAAGAGGGCATCGGAGAAGCTTTCTTT CASSLEEGIGEAFF TRBJ1-1 . . TRBV5-1
TGTGCCAGCAGTGGGGACACCCTGGGTACTGAAGCTTTCTTT CASSGDTLGTEAFF TRBJ1-1 . . TRBV2